Shown below are 11 T cell receptor beta chains from a single sample sequenced in a study of T cells in Graves' hyperthyroidism and ophthalmopathy. TCR beta CDR3 regions were amplified from RNA. During a first-round RT-PCR of the TCR CDR3, the HTBI primer set was used. TCRdb re-called the multiplex PCR reads through MiXCR, storing one row per CDR3 protein. This repertoire shows hundreds of thousands of distinct CDR3 sequences, approximately 20% found once; its top ten account for about 45%. The sample consisted of blood. These receptors originate from a man between 40 and 49 years old with Graves' ophthalmopathy.

The chain employs TRBV12-3 or TRBV12-4 and TRBJ2-7; D remains unclear. This CDR3 is 14 amino acids long. V lost 5 bases and J lost 6, with 17 bases in between. The CDR3 nucleotides read TGTGCCAGCAGTGACTCCTGGGGTCTGGCCGAGCAGTACTTC. Translating it yields CASSDSWGLAEQYF.

This clonotype has just a few counts. CDR3 sequence (DNA): TGTGCCAGCAGTGTTAATTCACCCCTCCACTTT. Amino acids: CASSVNSPLHF. The J gene is TRBJ1-6, the V gene TRBV2; D remains unclear. Per germline, CDR1 SNHLY and CDR2 FYNNEI. The CDR3 totals 11 residues. V gave up 4 bases and J gave up 6 bases, with 1 base separating them.

This sequence joins TRBV10-3 and TRBJ2-7; TRBD2 might be the D (7 bases). V lost 10 bases to trimming and J lost 5 bases, with 15 bases between them. Germline V gene lookup returns CDR1 ENHRY and CDR2 SYGVKD. The CDR3 consists of 12 residues. The CDR3, as DNA: TGTGCCACCCGGGGAGGGGGAGACGAGCAGTACTTC. Translating it yields CATRGGGDEQYF.

This clonotype was counted many times. This chain connects TRBV4-1 to TRBJ1-5; 11 bases align to TRBD1. The CDR3 is 19 amino acids. Germline V CDR1 and CDR2: MGHRA, YSYEKL. V gave up 0 bases and J gave up 2 bases; unmatched junction bases: 9. CDR3 nucleotide sequence: TGCGCCAGCAGCCAAGATCACGGACAGGGGGCTTCTCGCAATCAGCCCCAGCATTTT. This gives the protein CASSQDHGQGASRNQPQHF.

Many counts were recorded for this clonotype. This chain joins TRBV6-1 and TRBJ1-5; D not certain. V was cut by 3 bases and J by 0 bases, with 6 bases left in between. The germline gives CDR1 MNHNS, CDR2 SASEGT. The CDR3 is made up of 14 amino acids. The CDR3 coding sequence is TGTGCCAGCAGTGACGGACCTAGCAATCAGCCCCAGCATTTT. Protein: CASSDGPSNQPQHF.

The genes are TRBV4-1 and TRBJ2-1; no clear D gene. V gave up 0 bases and J gave up 6 bases, with 9 bases separating them. Germline lookup yields CDR1 MGHRA and CDR2 YSYEKL. CDR3 length: 14 amino acids. In nucleotides, the CDR3 is TGCGCCAGCAGCCAAGAGTACATGGTCAATGAGCAGTTCTTC. As protein: CASSQEYMVNEQFF.

Ten or more counts support this clonotype. The CDR3 loop is CASGGQGYGASSYNEQFF. The CDR3 coding sequence is TGTGCCAGCGGTGGACAGGGCTACGGAGCGAGCTCCTACAATGAGCAGTTCTTC. The J gene is TRBJ2-1, the V gene TRBV28; 8 bases align to TRBD1. From germline, CDR1 is MDHEN and CDR2 SYDVKM. With V trimmed by 8 bases and J by 0 bases, 15 bases remained unmatched. This CDR3 spans 18 amino acids.

In this sample, this clonotype turned up a few times. The V gene is TRBV5-1, the J gene TRBJ2-3, with TRBD2 matching 11 bases. Germline CDR1 is SGHRS and CDR2 is YFSETQ. V shed 9 bases and J 4 bases; nucleotides not matched to a gene: 4. There are 13 residues in the CDR3. CDR3 amino acids: CATGSGGADTQYF. The CDR3, as DNA: TGCGCCACCGGTAGCGGGGGGGCAGATACGCAGTATTTT.

V is TRBV10-2 and J is TRBJ2-7, with 11 bases lining up with TRBD2. V dropped 6 bases and J dropped 5; count of bases not matched to a gene: 3. The germline V gene has CDR1 WSHSY and CDR2 SAAADI. This CDR3 comprises 13 residues. CDR3 coding DNA: TGCGCCAGCAGGGTAGCGGGGGGGAACGAGCAGTACTTC. Protein sequence: CASRVAGGNEQYF.

This clonotype was recorded a few times. J is TRBJ2-2 and V is TRBV4-2, with 7 bases fitting TRBD2. CDR1 and CDR2 from the germline V gene are LGHNA and YNFKEQ. The CDR3 runs to 17 residues. With V trimmed by 1 base and J by 0 bases, 5 bases remained unmatched. The CDR3 loop is CASSQGAGLANTGELFF. DNA for the CDR3: TGTGCCAGCAGCCAAGGGGCAGGACTAGCGAACACCGGGGAGCTGTTTTTT.

V is TRBV5-1 and J is TRBJ1-2, with a possible D match to TRBD1 (5 bases). V shed 0 bases and J shed 4 bases, with 16 bases lying between them. CDR3 length equals 16 residues. Germline lookup yields CDR1 SGHRS and CDR2 YFSETQ. The chain's CDR3 is CASSLDYRWEAYGYTF. The CDR3 DNA reads as TGCGCCAGCAGCTTGGACTACAGGTGGGAGGCCTATGGCTACACCTTC.